Listed below are T cell receptor beta chains from one sample, sequenced in a study of cytomegalovirus exposure and HLA in healthy donors. The method was immunoSEQ multiplex PCR; TCRdb's version includes in-frame clones alone and lacks a portion of them. The table records 120,000 or so clones, roughly 89% of them present only once. Sequencing was carried out using PBMCs. Source of these receptors: a woman aged 18 to 35 in good health and CMV-seronegative. Both conserved end residues are part of each CDR3. D genes are given only for firm matches. The listing skips clone size in some rows; elsewhere it reads once, few, many or a size class.

V gene	clone size	D gene	J gene	CDR3 protein	CDR3 DNA
TRBV6-4	.	.	TRBJ2-7	CASSAGASYEQYF	TGTGCCAGCAGTGCTGGGGCCAGCTACGAGCAGTACTTC
TRBV28	.	.	TRBJ1-2	CASSSPGVYGYTF	TGTGCCAGCAGTTCCCCGGGGGTCTATGGCTACACCTTC
TRBV28	.	TRBD2	TRBJ2-3	CASSLFGGRTDTQYF	TGTGCCAGCAGTTTGTTTGGCGGGAGGACAGATACGCAGTATTTT
TRBV5-1	once	.	TRBJ2-5	CASSSRTAQETQYF	TGCGCCAGCAGCTCCCGGACAGCCCAAGAGACCCAGTACTTC
TRBV19	.	.	TRBJ2-1	CASSMEKGTPQFF	TGTGCCAGTAGTATGGAAAAGGGGACACCCCAGTTCTTC
TRBV11-3	.	.	TRBJ2-1	CASSSGAVGEQFF	TGTGCCAGCAGCTCAGGGGCGGTCGGCGAGCAGTTCTTC
TRBV18	.	.	TRBJ2-2	CASSPFLAENTGELFF	TGTGCCAGCTCACCATTTCTCGCGGAGAACACCGGGGAGCTGTTTTTT
TRBV11-3	.	.	TRBJ1-4	CASSSGLFHEKLFF	TGTGCCAGCAGCTCCGGGTTATTTCATGAAAAACTGTTTTTT
TRBV30	once	.	TRBJ2-3	CACTGRTDTQYF	TGTGCCTGTACAGGGCGGACAGATACGCAGTATTTT
TRBV6-5	.	.	TRBJ1-1	CASSYLLNTEAFF	TGTGCCAGCAGTTATCTCTTGAACACTGAAGCTTTCTTT
TRBV6-6	.	TRBD2	TRBJ2-7	CASTYSTSGTYEQYF	TGTGCCAGCACCTACTCGACTAGCGGCACCTACGAGCAGTACTTC
TRBV7-6	.	.	TRBJ2-1	CASSLVAASSYNEQFF	TGTGCCAGCAGCTTAGTAGCGGCCAGCTCCTACAATGAGCAGTTCTTC
TRBV11-3	once	.	TRBJ2-3	CASSSGDRDGRVLDTQYF	TGTGCCAGCAGCTCAGGGGACCGGGACGGAAGGGTCCTGGATACGCAGTATTTT
TRBV18	.	.	TRBJ1-2	CASSPQGGYGYTF	TGTGCCAGCTCACCGCAGGGAGGGTATGGCTACACCTTC
TRBV4-1	.	.	TRBJ1-2	CASSQVGRRNGYTF	TGCGCCAGCAGCCAAGTAGGCAGGCGTAATGGCTACACCTTC
TRBV7-8	.	.	TRBJ2-7	CASSLRRGQKFSYEQYF	TGTGCCAGCAGCTTAAGGAGGGGACAGAAATTCTCCTACGAGCAGTACTTC
TRBV4-2	.	TRBD2	TRBJ2-7	CASSQEGTSGSYEQYF	TGTGCCAGCAGCCAAGAGGGGACTAGCGGGTCCTACGAGCAGTACTTC
TRBV18	.	.	TRBJ1-4	CASSPGTGSTEKLFF	TGTGCCAGCTCACCCGGAACAGGGTCCACTGAAAAACTGTTTTTT
TRBV5-1	once	TRBD2	TRBJ2-1	CASSLGISGRLDEQFF	TGCGCCAGCAGCTTGGGAATTAGCGGGAGGCTGGATGAGCAGTTCTTC
TRBV27	.	TRBD2	TRBJ2-1	CATSPGLAFFEQFF	TGTGCCACCTCACCGGGACTAGCGTTTTTTGAGCAGTTCTTC
TRBV5-4	.	.	TRBJ2-7	CASSLDSAAYEQYF	TGTGCCAGCAGCTTGGACAGTGCAGCCTACGAGCAGTACTTC
TRBV28	.	.	TRBJ1-4	CASRFSGTYLVTNEKLFF	TGTGCCAGCAGATTTAGCGGGACTTACCTTGTCACTAATGAAAAACTGTTTTTT
TRBV11-3	.	.	TRBJ1-2	CASSLETGNYGYTF	TGTGCCAGCAGCTTAGAAACAGGGAACTATGGCTACACCTTC
TRBV27	.	TRBD2	TRBJ2-1	CASSSGTSGIVEQFF	TGTGCCAGCAGTTCCGGGACTAGCGGGATCGTTGAGCAGTTCTTC
TRBV1	.	.	TRBJ2-7	CTSSQDPTYGGFYEQYF	TGCACCAGCAGCCAAGACCCGACTTACGGGGGGTTCTACGAGCAGTACTTC
TRBV2	.	TRBD1	TRBJ2-7	CASRTGTGEYEQYF	TGTGCCAGCAGGACCGGGACAGGAGAATACGAGCAGTACTTC
TRBV7-9	.	TRBD1	TRBJ1-2	CASSATGVIYGYTF	TGTGCCAGCAGCGCGACAGGGGTTATCTATGGCTACACCTTC
TRBV7-6	once	TRBD2	TRBJ2-1	CASRQGGLAGDNEQFF	TGTGCCAGCAGGCAAGGGGGACTAGCGGGGGACAATGAGCAGTTCTTC
TRBV30	.	.	TRBJ1-2	CAWSVRFYGYTF	TGTGCCTGGAGTGTACGGTTCTATGGCTACACCTTC
TRBV5-1	.	TRBD1	TRBJ2-7	CASSRLGEGASYEQYF	TGCGCCAGCAGCCGCCTTGGTGAGGGGGCCTCCTACGAGCAGTACTTC
TRBV5-1	.	TRBD1	TRBJ2-1	CASSFGQGREQFF	TGCGCCAGCAGCTTCGGACAGGGCAGGGAGCAGTTCTTC
TRBV30	.	TRBD2	TRBJ2-5	CAWSANPKLAGVTQYF	TGTGCCTGGAGTGCTAACCCTAAACTAGCGGGGGTGACCCAGTACTTC
TRBV19	.	.	TRBJ1-4	CASSPNRRGNREKLFF	TGTGCCAGTAGCCCAAACCGCAGGGGCAATCGGGAAAAACTGTTTTTT
TRBV2	.	.	TRBJ1-5	CASGSLRPGGGNQPQHF	TGTGCCAGCGGCAGCCTGAGGCCCGGCGGGGGCAATCAGCCCCAGCATTTT
TRBV28	.	TRBD1	TRBJ2-3	CASSSGGVSTDTQYF	TGTGCCAGCAGCTCAGGGGGCGTTAGCACAGATACGCAGTATTTT
TRBV28	.	.	TRBJ2-7	CASSLVGVPSYEQYF	TGTGCCAGCAGTTTGGTCGGGGTACCCTCCTACGAGCAGTACTTC
TRBV6-1	many	.	TRBJ1-2	CASMGGDRLNYGYTF	TGTGCCAGCATGGGGGGAGACAGACTGAACTATGGCTACACCTTC
TRBV4-2	.	TRBD2	TRBJ2-1	CASSRTRLAGAYNEQFF	TGTGCCAGCAGCCGAACCAGACTAGCGGGAGCCTACAATGAGCAGTTCTTC
TRBV7-8	.	.	TRBJ2-3	CASSPLPTTDTQYF	TGTGCCAGCAGTCCCCTACCCACCACAGATACGCAGTATTTT
TRBV5-1	.	TRBD1	TRBJ1-1	CASSKDRGLSTEAFF	TGCGCCAGCAGTAAGGACAGGGGTTTGAGCACTGAAGCTTTCTTT
TRBV7-2	once	TRBD1	TRBJ1-1	CASSLVEGATEAFF	TGTGCCAGCAGCTTAGTTGAGGGGGCAACTGAAGCTTTCTTT
TRBV12-2	.	.	TRBJ2-7	CASRSLGQGEYEQYF	TGTGCAAGTCGCTCCCTGGGGCAGGGCGAATACGAGCAGTACTTC
TRBV18	.	.	TRBJ2-1	CASSPGLAMNEQFF	TGTGCCAGCTCACCCGGACTCGCGATGAATGAGCAGTTCTTC
TRBV7-7	.	TRBD2	TRBJ2-3	CASSPTSGQSTGTQYF	TGTGCTAGCAGCCCAACTAGCGGACAGAGCACAGGCACGCAGTATTTT
TRBV2	once	TRBD2	TRBJ2-1	CASSARTSGVYSEQFF	TGTGCCAGCAGTGCCCGGACTAGCGGGGTCTACAGTGAGCAGTTCTTC
TRBV10-3	.	TRBD1	TRBJ1-6	CAISEGTGSSPLHF	TGTGCCATCAGTGAGGGGACAGGGAGTTCACCCCTCCACTTT
TRBV19	.	TRBD2	TRBJ2-1	CASSISGRPSIYNEQFF	TGTGCCAGTAGCATTAGCGGGCGGCCATCGATTTACAATGAGCAGTTCTTC
TRBV28	.	.	TRBJ1-5	CASSLTNQPQHF	TGTGCCAGCAGTTTAACTAATCAGCCCCAGCATTTT
TRBV10-2	.	TRBD1	TRBJ1-1	CASSRDRGNTEAFF	TGCGCCAGCAGTAGGGACAGGGGGAACACTGAAGCTTTCTTT
TRBV27	.	.	TRBJ2-4	CASSLTPRGITKNIQYF	TGTGCCAGCAGTCTGACTCCAAGGGGAATCACCAAAAACATTCAGTACTTC
TRBV11-2	.	TRBD1	TRBJ1-2	CASSSGGPGQGIYGYTF	TGTGCCAGCAGCTCGGGGGGACCGGGACAGGGAATCTATGGCTACACCTTC
TRBV6-1	once	.	TRBJ2-5	CASSDRVRETQYF	TGTGCCAGCAGTGACAGGGTACGAGAGACCCAGTACTTC
TRBV27	.	.	TRBJ2-1	CASSLGASLGEQFF	TGTGCCAGCAGCTTAGGGGCCTCCTTAGGGGAGCAGTTCTTC
TRBV5-4	.	TRBD2	TRBJ2-5	CASSLLAGSQETQYF	TGTGCCAGCAGCTTGCTAGCGGGGAGCCAAGAGACCCAGTACTTC
TRBV7-3	.	TRBD2	TRBJ2-1	CASSLSGGLYNEQFF	TGTGCCAGCAGCCTCAGCGGGGGACTATACAATGAGCAGTTCTTC